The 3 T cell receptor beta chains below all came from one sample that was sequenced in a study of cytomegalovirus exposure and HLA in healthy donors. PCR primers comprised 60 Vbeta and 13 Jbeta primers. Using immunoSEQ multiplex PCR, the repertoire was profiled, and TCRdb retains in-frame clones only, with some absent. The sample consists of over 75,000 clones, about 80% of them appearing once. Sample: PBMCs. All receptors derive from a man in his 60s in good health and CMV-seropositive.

The CDR3 region has the DNA TGTGCCAGCAACGACCGGAGTGAAGCTTTCTTT. This encodes CASNDRSEAFF. The chain combines TRBV5-4 with TRBJ1-1, with no clear D. From germline, CDR1 is SGHNT and CDR2 YYREEE (reference sequence). The CDR3 has 11 residues. The V gene lost 6 bases and the J gene lost 7 bases, with 10 bases spanning the gap. Using reference TRBV5-4 and TRBJ1-1 for the parts outside the CDR3, the full variable domain is ETGVTQSPTHLIKTRGQQVTLRCSSQSGHNTVSWYQQALGQGPQFIFQYYREEENGRGNFPPRFSGLQFPNYSSELNVNALELDDSALYLCASNDRSEAFFGQGTRLTVV.

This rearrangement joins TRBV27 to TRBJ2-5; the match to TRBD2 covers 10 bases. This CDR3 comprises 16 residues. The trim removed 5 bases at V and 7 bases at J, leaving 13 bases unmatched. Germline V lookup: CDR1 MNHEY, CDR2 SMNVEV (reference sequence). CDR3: CASSPLKTSGVRTQYF. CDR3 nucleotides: TGTGCCAGCAGTCCCCTCAAAACTAGCGGGGTGAGGACCCAGTACTTC.

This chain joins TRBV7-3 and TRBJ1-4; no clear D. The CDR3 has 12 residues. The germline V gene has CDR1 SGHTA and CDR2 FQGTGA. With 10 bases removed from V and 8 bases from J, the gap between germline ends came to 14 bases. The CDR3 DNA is TGTGCCAAGTCGAGGAGTGGAGAAAAACTGTTTTTT. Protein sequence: CAKSRSGEKLFF.